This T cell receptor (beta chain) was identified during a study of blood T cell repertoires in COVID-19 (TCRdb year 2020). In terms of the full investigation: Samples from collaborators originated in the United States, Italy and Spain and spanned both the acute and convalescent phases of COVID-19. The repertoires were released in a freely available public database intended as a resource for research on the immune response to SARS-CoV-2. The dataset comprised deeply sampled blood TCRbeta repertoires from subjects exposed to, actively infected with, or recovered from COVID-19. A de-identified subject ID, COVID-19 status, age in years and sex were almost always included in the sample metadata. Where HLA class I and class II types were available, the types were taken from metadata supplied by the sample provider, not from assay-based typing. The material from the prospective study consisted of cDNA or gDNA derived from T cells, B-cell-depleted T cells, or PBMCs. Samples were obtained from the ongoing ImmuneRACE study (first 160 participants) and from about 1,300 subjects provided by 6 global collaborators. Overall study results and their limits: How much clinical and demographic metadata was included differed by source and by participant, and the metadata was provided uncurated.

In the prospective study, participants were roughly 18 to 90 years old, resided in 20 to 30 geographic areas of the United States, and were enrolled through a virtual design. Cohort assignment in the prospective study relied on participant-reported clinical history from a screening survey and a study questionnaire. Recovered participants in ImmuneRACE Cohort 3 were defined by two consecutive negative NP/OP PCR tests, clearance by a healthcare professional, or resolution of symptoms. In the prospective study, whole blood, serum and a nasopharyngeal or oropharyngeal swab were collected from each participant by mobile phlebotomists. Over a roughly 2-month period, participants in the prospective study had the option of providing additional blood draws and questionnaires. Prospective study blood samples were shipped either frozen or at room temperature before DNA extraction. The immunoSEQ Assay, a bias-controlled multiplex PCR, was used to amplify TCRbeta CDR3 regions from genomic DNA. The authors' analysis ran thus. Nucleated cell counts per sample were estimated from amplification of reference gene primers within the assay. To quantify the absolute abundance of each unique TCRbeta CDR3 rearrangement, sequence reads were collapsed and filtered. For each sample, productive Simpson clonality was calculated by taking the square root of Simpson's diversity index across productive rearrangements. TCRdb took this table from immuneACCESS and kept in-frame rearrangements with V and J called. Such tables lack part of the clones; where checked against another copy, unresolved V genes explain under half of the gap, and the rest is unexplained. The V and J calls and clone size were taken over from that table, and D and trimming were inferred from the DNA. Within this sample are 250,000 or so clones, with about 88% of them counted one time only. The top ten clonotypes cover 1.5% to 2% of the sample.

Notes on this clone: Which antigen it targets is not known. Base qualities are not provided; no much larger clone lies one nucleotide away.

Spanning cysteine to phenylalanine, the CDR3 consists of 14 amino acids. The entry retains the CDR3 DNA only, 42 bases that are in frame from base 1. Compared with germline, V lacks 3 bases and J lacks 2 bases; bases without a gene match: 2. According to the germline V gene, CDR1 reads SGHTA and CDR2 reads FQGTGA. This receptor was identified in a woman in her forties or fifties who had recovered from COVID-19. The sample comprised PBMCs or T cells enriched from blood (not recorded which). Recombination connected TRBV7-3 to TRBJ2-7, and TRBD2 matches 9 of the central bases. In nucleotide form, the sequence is TGTGCCAGCAGCTTTCTAGCGGGGCCCTACGAGCAGTACTTC. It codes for CASSFLAGPYEQYF.